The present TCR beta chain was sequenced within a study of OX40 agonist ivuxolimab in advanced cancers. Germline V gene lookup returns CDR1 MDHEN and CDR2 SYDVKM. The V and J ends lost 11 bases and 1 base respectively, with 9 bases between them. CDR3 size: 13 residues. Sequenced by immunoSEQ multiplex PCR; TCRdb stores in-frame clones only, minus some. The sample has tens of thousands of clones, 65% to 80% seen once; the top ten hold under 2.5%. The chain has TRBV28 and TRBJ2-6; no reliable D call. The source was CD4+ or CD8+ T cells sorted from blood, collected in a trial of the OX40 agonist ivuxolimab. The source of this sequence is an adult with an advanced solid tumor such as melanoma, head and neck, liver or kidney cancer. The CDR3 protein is CAARISGANVLTF. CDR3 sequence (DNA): TGTGCCGCCCGTATATCTGGGGCCAACGTCCTGACTTTC.